This T cell receptor beta chain comes out of a study of T cell repertoires in cytomegalovirus infection. As concerns this clonotype: Its antigen is currently unknown.

TCRdb re-called the reads with MiXCR, one entry per CDR3 protein. The data contain about 830,000 distinct CDR3 sequences, around a third of them singletons. The source was cultured CD8+ T cells from PBMCs, collected from culture after CMV antigen stimulation. The TCR was taken from a human donor in good health (CMV status not recorded). Some clones in this sample may be carry-over from other donors' samples.

Here the CDR3 reads CASSGSWNSQENTEAFF. In DNA form, the CDR3 reads TGCGCCAGCAGCGGATCCTGGAACAGCCAGGAGAACACTGAAGCTTTCTTT. The J gene is TRBJ1-1, the V gene TRBV4-1; D remains ambiguous. CDR1 and CDR2 from the germline V gene are MGHRA and YSYEKL. This CDR3 is built from 17 residues. Trimming cost V 5 bases and J 1 base, with 20 bases left between them.